The following is a T cell receptor (beta chain) sequence with its context. The sample is drawn from a study of blood T cell repertoires in COVID-19. Study as a whole: Donors in the United States, Italy and Spain gave samples during acute or convalescent COVID-19. From T cells, B-cell-depleted T cells, or PBMCs came the material, which was cDNA or gDNA.

The V gene's germline CDR1 is SGHNT and CDR2 YENEEA. Trimming took 3 bases from V and 5 from J, leaving 11 bases between them. CDR3 size: 14 residues. Per the study methods: Scientists estimated how many nucleated cells there were by amplifying reference gene primers. Profiling relied on immunoSEQ multiplex PCR, and the TCRdb table lists in-frame clones only, not all of them. V and J calls plus clone size are reproduced from that table; the DNA served to infer D and trimming. Of about 170,000 clones in the sample, approximately 90% were seen once. The receptor's source is an elderly woman in a cohort sampled during active or convalescent COVID-19. The chain is built from TRBV11-3 and TRBJ2-1, with D possibly TRBD1 on 5 matching bases. The sample was peripheral blood. CDR3: CASSFSGMNNEQFF. CDR3 bases: TGTGCCAGCAGCTTCTCAGGGATGAACAATGAGCAGTTCTTC.